Sequencing of this TCR beta chain was carried out in a study of T cells in localized non-small cell lung cancer. CDR1 and CDR2 (germline): LNHNV, YYDKDF (reference sequence). The V and J ends lost 2 bases and 13 bases respectively, with 20 bases between them. CDR3 size: 14 residues. Data came from immunoSEQ multiplex PCR; TCRdb stores just in-frame clones and leaves some out. This repertoire shows under 40,000 clones, around 87% found once; its top ten account for less than 20%. The chain carries TRBV15 and TRBJ1-1; the D gene is possibly TRBD1 (5 bases). Here the sequenced sample was peripheral blood mononuclear cells, taken before any cancer treatment. The source is a man aged 35 to 69 with stage III lung adenocarcinoma. The CDR3 nucleotides read TGTGCCACCAGCAGAAGCATCAGGGCGGAAACTTTTTTCTTT. Its protein is CATSRSIRAETFFF.